This T cell receptor beta chain was sequenced during a study of cytomegalovirus exposure and HLA in healthy donors. This PCR relied on a set of 60 Vbeta primers and 13 Jbeta primers. TCRdb's table, derived via immunoSEQ multiplex PCR, lists solely in-frame clones and lacks some. Counted here are roughly 120,000 clones, 74% occurring once; the ten biggest clones make up around 4%. V lost 9 bases and J lost 4, with 7 bases in between. The CDR3 has 11 residues. Germline CDR1 is MNHNS and CDR2 is SASEGT. The sequencing sample was made of PBMCs. The V call is TRBV6-1, the J call TRBJ1-3; unclear D gene. The origin of this receptor is a woman aged 50 to 65 in good health and CMV-seropositive. This CDR3 is CASSHGNTIYF. The DNA for the CDR3 is TGTGCCAGTTCACACGGAAACACCATATATTTT.